This T cell receptor (beta chain) comes out of a study of cytomegalovirus exposure and HLA in healthy donors. With respect to this clone: Antigen: not known.

The CDR3 has 11 amino acids. Trimming stripped 6 bases from V and 6 bases from J, with 9 bases between. Germline-derived CDR1 and CDR2 are SEHNR and FQNEAQ (reference sequence). The PCR had 60 Vbeta and 13 Jbeta primers. The protocol was immunoSEQ multiplex PCR, while the TCRdb copy is restricted to in-frame clones and leaves out a portion. The sample data list under 65,000 clones. Findings of the study overall: Immune exposure data for these donors was limited to CMV serostatus. A missense variant in DCLRE1C was later tied to TCR beta V- and J-gene trimming.

The V and J genes are TRBV7-9 and TRBJ2-7; unclear D gene. Sequencing used PBMCs. This TCR derives from a woman younger than 35 in good health and CMV-seronegative. The CDR3 region is CASSEPGEQYF. The CDR3 DNA reads as TGTGCCAGCAGTGAACCGGGCGAGCAGTACTTC.